A selection of T cell receptor beta chains follows, all from one sample in a study of T cell responses to AZD1222 COVID-19 vaccine. The repertoire was sequenced with immunoSEQ multiplex PCR; TCRdb's copy has only in-frame clones and lacks some. The sample records 150,000 to 200,000 clones, just over 85% being singletons. The specimen was peripheral blood, collected 28 days after the second AZD1222 dose. The source is an adult who received the AZD1222 COVID-19 vaccine. Both conserved end residues are part of each CDR3. The D gene is left open where the match is weak. A row's size may be missing; if present it is once, few, many or a size class.

clone_size: NA
j_call: TRBJ2-6
d_call: NA
v_call: TRBV19
cdr3_nt: TGTGCCAGTAGTATGTCCGGGGCCAACGTCCTGACTTTC
cdr3_aa: CASSMSGANVLTF

clone_size: NA
j_call: TRBJ2-5
d_call: NA
v_call: TRBV2
cdr3_nt: TGTGCCAGCAGTGACGCAGGGGCGAACCAAGAGACCCAGTACTTC
cdr3_aa: CASSDAGANQETQYF

clone_size: NA
j_call: TRBJ2-7
d_call: NA
v_call: TRBV11-2
cdr3_nt: TGTGCCAGCAGCTTAAGGGATCAAGGTACAGCCTACGAGCAGTACTTC
cdr3_aa: CASSLRDQGTAYEQYF

clone_size: NA
j_call: TRBJ2-2
d_call: TRBD2
v_call: TRBV7-3
cdr3_nt: TGTGCCAGCAGCTCACTAGCGGGGGCGGGCGGGGAGCTGTTTTTT
cdr3_aa: CASSSLAGAGGELFF

clone_size: NA
j_call: TRBJ2-1
d_call: TRBD2
v_call: TRBV30
cdr3_nt: TGTGCCTGGACGGGACTAGCGGGGGGGCTAGGTGAGCAGTTCTTC
cdr3_aa: CAWTGLAGGLGEQFF

clone_size: NA
j_call: TRBJ2-1
d_call: NA
v_call: TRBV7-2
cdr3_nt: TGTGCCAGCAGCTTAGCGGCTATCTACAATGAGCAGTTCTTC
cdr3_aa: CASSLAAIYNEQFF

clone_size: NA
j_call: TRBJ1-6
d_call: NA
v_call: TRBV6-5
cdr3_nt: TGTGCCAGCAGAGAGGGGAGCAGGAATTCACCCCTCCACTTT
cdr3_aa: CASREGSRNSPLHF

clone_size: NA
j_call: TRBJ1-4
d_call: TRBD1
v_call: TRBV27
cdr3_nt: TGTGCCAGCAGTTCTCAGGGGGCAACTAATGAAAAACTGTTTTTT
cdr3_aa: CASSSQGATNEKLFF

clone_size: NA
j_call: TRBJ2-7
d_call: TRBD2
v_call: TRBV10-1
cdr3_nt: TGCGCCAGCAAGACTAGCGGGGGAGGGGTCTACGAGCAGTACTTC
cdr3_aa: CASKTSGGGVYEQYF

clone_size: NA
j_call: TRBJ2-5
d_call: TRBD1
v_call: TRBV24-1
cdr3_nt: TGTGCCACCAGTGGATCGGGACAGGGTGAAGAGACCCAGTACTTC
cdr3_aa: CATSGSGQGEETQYF

clone_size: NA
j_call: TRBJ1-1
d_call: NA
v_call: TRBV5-1
cdr3_nt: TGCGCCAGCAGCTTGGGGGCAGTTAACACTGAAGCTTTCTTT
cdr3_aa: CASSLGAVNTEAFF

clone_size: NA
j_call: TRBJ2-5
d_call: TRBD2
v_call: TRBV6-6
cdr3_nt: TGTGCCAGCAGCGAACTAGCGGGGTTCATAGAGACCCAGTACTTC
cdr3_aa: CASSELAGFIETQYF

clone_size: NA
j_call: TRBJ1-1
d_call: TRBD1
v_call: TRBV5-1
cdr3_nt: TGCGCCAGCAGCCCCGGACAGGGCCCTGAAGCTTTCTTT
cdr3_aa: CASSPGQGPEAFF

clone_size: few
j_call: TRBJ1-3
d_call: NA
v_call: TRBV7-9
cdr3_nt: TGTGCCAGCAGCTTAGAGACCATTGGAAACACCATATATTTT
cdr3_aa: CASSLETIGNTIYF

clone_size: NA
j_call: TRBJ2-1
d_call: NA
v_call: TRBV11-2
cdr3_nt: TGTGCCAGCAGTTCGGAGGTATACAATGAGCAGTTCTTC
cdr3_aa: CASSSEVYNEQFF

clone_size: NA
j_call: TRBJ2-7
d_call: TRBD2
v_call: TRBV6-1
cdr3_nt: TGTGCCAGCAGTGAACCGGGGGGTTACTACGAGCAGTACTTC
cdr3_aa: CASSEPGGYYEQYF

clone_size: NA
j_call: TRBJ2-3
d_call: TRBD2
v_call: TRBV5-6
cdr3_nt: TGTGCCAGCAGCCCCACCCCCGGGACTAGCGGTTATAGCACAGATACGCAGTATTTT
cdr3_aa: CASSPTPGTSGYSTDTQYF

clone_size: NA
j_call: TRBJ2-5
d_call: NA
v_call: TRBV10-3
cdr3_nt: TGTGCCATCAGTGAGACGTCTGTAAGTGGGACCCAGTACTTC
cdr3_aa: CAISETSVSGTQYF

clone_size: NA
j_call: TRBJ2-3
d_call: NA
v_call: TRBV28
cdr3_nt: TGTGCCAGCTACCGGGCGGGGAGCACAGATACGCAGTATTTT
cdr3_aa: CASYRAGSTDTQYF

clone_size: NA
j_call: TRBJ2-5
d_call: TRBD2
v_call: TRBV11-2
cdr3_nt: TGTGCCAGCGCACACCGGGGGGGAGACAGGTACCAAGAGACCCAGTACTTC
cdr3_aa: CASAHRGGDRYQETQYF

clone_size: once
j_call: TRBJ1-2
d_call: NA
v_call: TRBV19
cdr3_nt: TGTGCCACATCCTGGGCCTATGGCTACACCTTC
cdr3_aa: CATSWAYGYTF

clone_size: NA
j_call: TRBJ2-7
d_call: NA
v_call: TRBV28
cdr3_nt: TGTGCCAGCAGTGTAGGAGGGTGGGAGTCCGGCTCCTACGAGCAGTACTTC
cdr3_aa: CASSVGGWESGSYEQYF

clone_size: NA
j_call: TRBJ1-1
d_call: TRBD1
v_call: TRBV6-2/TRBV6-3
cdr3_nt: TGTGCCAGCAGCCCAATACAGGGGATGAACACTGAAGCTTTCTTT
cdr3_aa: CASSPIQGMNTEAFF

clone_size: NA
j_call: TRBJ1-4
d_call: TRBD1
v_call: TRBV7-9
cdr3_nt: TGTGCCAGCAGCCCGGACAGGGGTGGCGAAAAACTGTTTTTT
cdr3_aa: CASSPDRGGEKLFF

clone_size: NA
j_call: TRBJ2-1
d_call: TRBD2
v_call: TRBV25-1
cdr3_nt: TGTGCCAGCAGTGGGGGAGCAGGGAGGGGCCATGAGCAGTTCTTC
cdr3_aa: CASSGGAGRGHEQFF

clone_size: NA
j_call: TRBJ2-5
d_call: TRBD1
v_call: TRBV9
cdr3_nt: TGTGCCAGCAGCGTCTCCGGGACAGCCCAAGAGACCCAGTACTTC
cdr3_aa: CASSVSGTAQETQYF

clone_size: NA
j_call: TRBJ1-3
d_call: NA
v_call: TRBV11-2
cdr3_nt: TGTGCCAGCAGCTTAGGACAAACTGTCGGAAACACCATATATTTT
cdr3_aa: CASSLGQTVGNTIYF

clone_size: NA
j_call: TRBJ1-6
d_call: NA
v_call: TRBV30
cdr3_nt: TGTGCCTGGAACAATGACAGGTCGGGTTCACCCCTCCACTTT
cdr3_aa: CAWNNDRSGSPLHF

clone_size: NA
j_call: TRBJ2-5
d_call: NA
v_call: TRBV13
cdr3_nt: TGTGCCAGCAGCTACCTGGGGGTATCCGGCCTTGGGAAGGAGGGAGAGACCCAGTACTTC
cdr3_aa: CASSYLGVSGLGKEGETQYF

clone_size: NA
j_call: TRBJ1-3
d_call: TRBD1
v_call: TRBV2
cdr3_nt: TGTGCCAGCAGTGCGAGGACAGGAACCCCTGGAAACACCATATATTTT
cdr3_aa: CASSARTGTPGNTIYF

clone_size: NA
j_call: TRBJ1-2
d_call: TRBD1
v_call: TRBV9
cdr3_nt: TGTGCCAGCAGCGTAGCTGATGGACAGGGGGCGAGGACCTTC
cdr3_aa: CASSVADGQGARTF

clone_size: NA
j_call: TRBJ1-5
d_call: NA
v_call: TRBV6-1
cdr3_nt: TGTGCCAGCAGCGAAGAAGAGGGGGGCAATCAGCCCCAGCATTTT
cdr3_aa: CASSEEEGGNQPQHF

clone_size: NA
j_call: TRBJ1-2
d_call: NA
v_call: TRBV28
cdr3_nt: TGTGCCAGCAGTTTAGGAGGGACATTAGGCTACACCTTC
cdr3_aa: CASSLGGTLGYTF